This T cell receptor (beta chain) was recorded in a study of cytomegalovirus exposure and HLA in healthy donors. In the PCR, 60 Vbeta and 13 Jbeta primers were used. Profiled with immunoSEQ multiplex PCR; TCRdb holds only in-frame clones, not every one. The profile covers around 160,000 clones, with over 70% appearing a single time and 1.5% taken by the ten largest. Overall study findings and caveats: In vitro work confirmed that a few CMV-associated chains recognize CMV antigens. The likely origin of a cluster of highly shared sequence variants was a sequencing artifact. Within an earlier analysis, most TCR beta V segments proved productive either about 87% or about 30% of the time. After further analysis at a later stage, roughly 16,000 TCR beta sequences were associated with HLA alleles at 0.05 false discovery rate.

As to this clone: Its antigen is unidentified.

This CDR3 region has 16 residues. CDR1 is SQVTM, CDR2 ANQGSEA, per germline. Trimming removed 7 bases from V and 2 bases from J; junction bases left unmatched: 17. The V and J genes are TRBV29-1 and TRBJ2-7; 7 bases fit TRBD1. Sequenced sample: PBMCs. The source is a woman under 30 in good health and CMV-seronegative. The CDR3 reads CSAGDSSVGPPYEQYF. The CDR3, as DNA: TGCAGCGCCGGGGACAGCTCCGTCGGTCCTCCCTACGAGCAGTACTTC.